A selection of T cell receptor beta chains follows, all from one sample in a study of regulatory T cells in long-lasting Graves disease. TCRdb reprocessed the multiplex PCR reads with MiXCR, giving one entry per CDR3 protein. The repertoire has about 470,000 distinct CDR3 sequences, roughly 20% of them found once; the top ten carry 6.5% to 8%. The source was peripheral blood mononuclear cells (PBMCs), collected when the disease was refractory, from a patient treated with antithyroid drugs. These receptors all stem from a female donor with Graves disease. Both conserved end residues are part of each CDR3. The D gene is left open where the match is weak. Size is stated for part of the rows, as once, few or many counts, or as a class when the clone is expanded.

V gene,J gene,D gene,clone size,CDR3 protein,CDR3 DNA
TRBV19,TRBJ1-5,NA,NA,CASSILQANQPQHF,TGTGCCAGTAGTATTTTACAGGCTAATCAGCCCCAGCATTTT
TRBV30,TRBJ1-5,NA,NA,CAWNPGLNQPQHF,TGTGCCTGGAATCCGGGGCTGAATCAGCCCCAGCATTTT
TRBV27,TRBJ2-2,TRBD1,few,CASTTGVNTGELFF,TGTGCCAGCACTACAGGGGTGAACACCGGGGAGCTGTTTTTT
TRBV20-1,TRBJ2-7,TRBD1,NA,CSARGVQGARKDYEQYF,TGCAGTGCTAGAGGGGTACAGGGGGCGCGGAAGGACTACGAGCAGTACTTC
TRBV6-1,TRBJ1-1,TRBD1,many,CASRKTGMGQNTEAFF,TGTGCCAGCAGAAAGACAGGGATGGGACAGAACACTGAAGCTTTCTTT
TRBV6-5,TRBJ2-7,TRBD2,NA,CASSYFGLAGVSSPNEQYF,TGTGCCAGCAGTTACTTTGGACTAGCGGGAGTTTCATCCCCCAACGAGCAGTACTTC
TRBV24-1,TRBJ2-2,NA,NA,CATSDRTDNRNTGELFF,TGTGCCACCAGTGATCGGACGGACAATAGGAACACCGGGGAGCTGTTTTTT
TRBV6-1,TRBJ1-6,NA,many,CASRTDSSSANSPLHF,TGTGCCAGCAGAACCGACAGCTCTTCTGCGAATTCACCCCTCCACTTT
TRBV28,TRBJ1-5,NA,many,CASSEVGNQPQHF,TGTGCCAGCAGCGAAGTCGGCAATCAGCCCCAGCATTTT
TRBV24-1,TRBJ1-1,NA,few,CATSDENTEAFF,TGTGCCACCAGTGATGAAAACACTGAAGCTTTCTTT
TRBV27,TRBJ2-7,NA,few,CATSPFGTLAYEQYF,TGTGCCACCTCTCCCTTCGGAACTCTTGCGTACGAGCAGTACTTC
TRBV18,TRBJ1-2,NA,few,CASSPRQPANYGYTF,TGTGCCAGCTCACCACGACAGCCAGCTAACTATGGCTACACCTTC
TRBV15,TRBJ2-7,NA,NA,CATSRDLPYEQYF,TGTGCCACCAGCAGAGATCTTCCCTACGAGCAGTACTTC
TRBV29-1,TRBJ2-5,TRBD2,few,CSVASGLAGGTQYF,TGCAGCGTTGCCTCGGGACTAGCGGGGGGAACCCAGTACTTC
TRBV7-8,TRBJ1-1,NA,many,CASSHAGFDTEAFF,TGTGCCAGCAGCCACGCGGGGTTTGACACTGAAGCTTTCTTT
TRBV20-1,TRBJ2-7,TRBD2,few,CSARDTSASSYEQYF,TGCAGTGCTAGAGACACTAGCGCGAGCTCCTACGAGCAGTACTTC
TRBV7-9,TRBJ2-7,NA,few,CASSLSPAGSYEQYF,TGTGCCAGCAGCTTATCTCCGGCGGGGTCCTACGAGCAGTACTTC
TRBV4-1,TRBJ1-2,TRBD1,NA,CASSQVLGQVYGYTF,TGCGCCAGCAGCCAAGTTCTCGGACAGGTCTATGGCTACACCTTC
TRBV3-1,TRBJ1-1,NA,many,CASSQEGGGARLAAFF,TGTGCCAGCAGCCAAGAGGGTGGGGGGGCGCGTTTGGCAGCTTTCTTT
TRBV7-2,TRBJ2-2,NA,NA,CASSPAVPGELFF,TGTGCCAGCAGCCCCGCTGTCCCCGGGGAGCTGTTTTTT
TRBV5-1,TRBJ2-2,TRBD1,NA,CASSFSGQGAGELFF,TGCGCCAGCAGCTTTTCGGGACAGGGGGCCGGGGAGCTGTTTTTT
TRBV12-3/TRBV12-4,TRBJ1-3,NA,NA,CASSLARAARGNTIYF,TGTGCCAGCAGTTTAGCCCGGGCCGCGCGCGGAAACACCATATATTTT
TRBV28,TRBJ2-7,TRBD2,many,CASTLTGAGGLYEQYF,TGTGCCAGCACGCTCACTGGGGCGGGAGGTCTGTACGAGCAGTACTTC
TRBV15,TRBJ2-2,NA,few,CATRRSGRNTGELFF,TGTGCCACCCGACGCTCAGGGAGGAACACCGGGGAGCTGTTTTTT
TRBV28,TRBJ2-7,TRBD1,many,CASSPGTAPNYEQYF,TGTGCCAGCAGTCCCGGGACAGCGCCTAACTACGAGCAGTACTTC
TRBV3-1,TRBJ1-1,NA,NA,CASSQGTAGEAFF,TGTGCCAGCAGCCAAGGGACAGCAGGTGAAGCTTTCTTT
TRBV5-1,TRBJ2-5,TRBD2,few,CASSRSLAGETQYF,TGCGCCAGCAGCCGTAGCCTAGCGGGAGAGACCCAGTACTTC
TRBV7-2,TRBJ2-2,NA,NA,CASSLVVDGELFF,TGTGCCAGCAGCTTAGTTGTGGACGGGGAGCTGTTTTTT
TRBV6-1,TRBJ2-5,TRBD2,NA,CASSHFRASGSYETQYF,TGTGCCAGCAGTCACTTCCGGGCTAGCGGGAGTTATGAGACCCAGTACTTC
TRBV6-2/TRBV6-3,TRBJ1-2,NA,many,CASSELTPGGGFGYTF,TGTGCCAGCAGTGAGCTAACACCCGGTGGGGGATTCGGCTACACCTTC
TRBV10-3,TRBJ1-5,NA,NA,CAIKSSVLSNQPQHF,TGTGCCATCAAGTCATCGGTCCTTAGCAATCAGCCCCAGCATTTT
TRBV7-8,TRBJ2-7,TRBD1,NA,CASSPEGTGLSEQYF,TGTGCCAGCAGCCCTGAAGGGACAGGGTTAAGCGAGCAGTACTTC
TRBV27,TRBJ2-3,TRBD2,NA,CASSLRTSGSWRDTQYF,TGTGCCAGCAGTTTACGGACTAGCGGGAGTTGGAGAGATACGCAGTATTTT
TRBV15,TRBJ1-2,TRBD1,many,CATPGTGIYGYTF,TGTGCCACCCCCGGGACAGGGATCTATGGCTACACCTTC
TRBV30,TRBJ1-2,NA,NA,CAWSVTPYGYTF,TGTGCCTGGAGTGTGACACCCTATGGCTACACCTTC